A selection of T cell receptor beta chains follows, all from one sample in a study of blood T cell repertoires in COVID-19. The repertoire was sequenced with immunoSEQ multiplex PCR; TCRdb's copy has only in-frame clones and lacks some. The sample shows about 280,000 clones, roughly 90% of them seen only once. The sequenced material came from PBMCs or T cells enriched from blood (not recorded which). The receptors were sampled from a man between 40 and 49 years old who had been exposed to COVID-19. The CDR3 runs from the conserved cysteine through the conserved F or W. D genes are given only for firm matches. Size is stated for part of the rows, as once, few or many counts, or as a class when the clone is expanded.

.,TRBJ2-7,.,TRBV7-2,CASSLTLYEQYF,TGTGCCAGCAGCTTAACTCTCTACGAGCAGTACTTC
once,TRBJ2-5,.,TRBV2,CASMASQETQYF,TGTGCCAGCATGGCCAGCCAAGAGACCCAGTACTTC
.,TRBJ1-1,.,TRBV29-1,CSVVALPGDTEAFF,TGCAGCGTTGTGGCCCTGCCGGGAGACACTGAAGCTTTCTTT
.,TRBJ2-3,.,TRBV19,CASSEATGHLDTQYF,TGTGCCAGTAGTGAGGCGACAGGTCATTTAGATACGCAGTATTTT
few,TRBJ2-1,TRBD2,TRBV6-5,CASSYRTSGTPEQFF,TGTGCCAGCAGTTACCGGACTAGCGGGACACCCGAGCAGTTCTTC
.,TRBJ1-2,.,TRBV4-3,CASSQEVRGDGYTF,TGCGCCAGCAGCCAAGAAGTTAGGGGTGATGGCTACACCTTC
.,TRBJ1-2,TRBD1,TRBV19,CAARGQGMGRDGYTF,TGTGCCGCTCGGGGACAGGGGATGGGGAGGGATGGCTACACCTTC
.,TRBJ2-7,.,TRBV3-1/TRBV3-2,CASSQEAYPHEQYF,TGTGCCAGCAGCCAAGAAGCCTACCCCCACGAGCAGTACTTC
.,TRBJ1-3,.,TRBV2,CASSPTDYKNTIYF,TGTGCCAGCAGTCCAACGGACTACAAGAACACCATATATTTT
.,TRBJ2-7,TRBD1,TRBV6-2/TRBV6-3,CASSTGQGPYEQYF,TGTGCCAGCAGCACTGGACAGGGGCCCTACGAGCAGTACTTC
once,TRBJ1-3,.,TRBV28,CASSSPGGGGGNTIYF,TGTGCCAGCAGTTCCCCGGGCGGGGGCGGGGGAAACACCATATATTTT
.,TRBJ2-3,.,TRBV11-3,CASTLGTGLSTDTQYF,TGTGCCAGCACCTTGGGGACTGGCCTTAGCACAGATACGCAGTATTTT
.,TRBJ1-6,.,TRBV19,CAIPDRTNNSPLHF,TGTGCCATTCCCGACAGGACGAATAATTCACCCCTCCACTTT
.,TRBJ2-7,TRBD2,TRBV15,CATSSAPSGSFEQYF,TGTGCCACCAGCTCAGCTCCTAGCGGGAGTTTCGAGCAGTACTTC
.,TRBJ2-7,TRBD1,TRBV11-2,CASSAGQGAAGEQYF,TGTGCCAGCAGCGCCGGACAGGGGGCGGCTGGCGAGCAGTACTTC
.,TRBJ1-6,TRBD1,TRBV5-1,CASSLEGDRVSPLHF,TGCGCCAGCAGCCTCGAGGGGGACAGGGTTTCACCCCTCCACTTT
.,TRBJ2-5,.,TRBV6-5,CASLWGGRETQYF,TGTGCCAGCTTATGGGGGGGGCGCGAGACCCAGTACTTC
.,TRBJ1-5,.,TRBV25-1,CASSEGVSGNQPQHF,TGTGCCAGCAGTGAAGGAGTCTCGGGGAATCAGCCCCAGCATTTT
once,TRBJ1-2,.,TRBV30,CAWSTGANYGYTF,TGTGCCTGGAGTACAGGAGCTAACTATGGCTACACCTTC
once,TRBJ1-1,TRBD1,TRBV6-5,CASWQGAWNEAFF,TGTGCCAGTTGGCAGGGGGCTTGGAATGAAGCTTTCTTT
.,TRBJ2-1,TRBD2,TRBV29-1,CSVTGTSGGNEQFF,TGCAGCGTGACCGGGACTAGCGGGGGAAATGAGCAGTTCTTC
.,TRBJ2-7,TRBD2,TRBV6-5,CASKYWSSGTYEQYF,TGTGCCAGCAAGTATTGGTCTAGCGGAACCTACGAGCAGTACTTC
.,TRBJ1-6,TRBD1,TRBV4-2,CASSQGQGPYSPLHF,TGTGCCAGCAGCCAGGGACAGGGTCCCTATTCACCCCTCCACTTT
.,TRBJ2-1,TRBD2,TRBV7-9,CASSFSRPSGYNEQFF,TGTGCCAGCAGCTTTAGTAGGCCTAGCGGCTACAATGAGCAGTTCTTC
.,TRBJ2-1,TRBD2,TRBV27,CASSLEASGYNEQFF,TGTGCCAGCAGTTTAGAGGCTAGCGGTTACAATGAGCAGTTCTTC
.,TRBJ2-3,.,TRBV18,CASSPPGATDTQYF,TGTGCCAGCTCACCACCGGGGGCTACAGATACGCAGTATTTT
.,TRBJ1-1,.,TRBV27,CASSPSLRGNTEAFF,TGTGCCAGCAGTCCTAGCCTGCGGGGAAACACTGAAGCTTTCTTT
once,TRBJ2-7,.,TRBV11-3,CASSYELDTYEQYF,TGTGCCAGCAGCTACGAGCTCGACACCTACGAGCAGTACTTC
.,TRBJ2-7,.,TRBV11-2,CATGHGYEQYF,TGTGCCACGGGACACGGATACGAGCAGTACTTC
.,TRBJ2-7,.,TRBV28,CASIGGIHEQYF,TGTGCCAGCATAGGGGGAATTCACGAGCAGTACTTC
.,TRBJ1-2,.,TRBV7-9,CASSFRSLGPYGYTF,TGTGCCAGCAGCTTTAGAAGTTTGGGGCCCTATGGCTACACCTTC
.,TRBJ2-1,TRBD2,TRBV9,CASSVGGLAGDEQFF,TGTGCCAGCAGCGTAGGGGGACTAGCGGGAGATGAGCAGTTCTTC
once,TRBJ2-4,.,TRBV3-1/TRBV3-2,CASSLTGNIQYF,TGTGCCAGCAGCCTGACTGGAAACATTCAGTACTTC
.,TRBJ2-1,TRBD2,TRBV7-6,CASSSGGVGNNEQFF,TGTGCCAGCAGCTCGGGGGGGGTTGGTAACAATGAGCAGTTCTTC
.,TRBJ1-3,.,TRBV2,CASSSPDKDHTIYF,TGTGCCAGCAGTTCGCCAGACAAGGATCACACCATATATTTT
.,TRBJ2-7,.,TRBV5-4,CASSQSQGMAYEQYF,TGTGCCAGCAGTCAGTCCCAGGGGATGGCCTACGAGCAGTACTTC
.,TRBJ1-2,.,TRBV12-5,CASGLVRDTQFRYGYTF,TGTGCTAGTGGTTTGGTACGAGACACTCAGTTCCGATATGGCTACACCTTC
.,TRBJ2-1,.,TRBV30,CAWEEIGGVHEQFF,TGTGCCTGGGAGGAAATAGGAGGAGTCCATGAGCAGTTCTTC
few,TRBJ1-5,TRBD1,TRBV6-1,CASSGPGQAANQPQHF,TGTGCCAGCAGTGGGCCGGGACAGGCTGCCAATCAGCCCCAGCATTTT
.,TRBJ1-1,.,TRBV7-8,CASSLTTTRNTEAFF,TGTGCCAGCAGCTTAACTACAACAAGAAACACTGAAGCTTTCTTT